The entry below describes one TCR beta chain. No antigen is known for it. CDR1 is LNHNV, CDR2 YYDKDF, per germline (reference sequence). Trimming removed 6 bases from V and 3 bases from J; junction bases left unmatched: 4. This CDR3 is built from 13 residues. These data come from a study of cytotoxic CD8 clonotypes in ibrutinib-treated CLL. Across the study: Patients: more than nine relapsed/refractory, some 16 treatment-naive, 17 to 18 IGHV unmutated.

Notes on the study in general: Clonality at baseline surpassed age-matched healthy donors and tracked circulating CD8+ T-cell counts.

With sequencing, the targeted depth ranged from 1 in 200,000 to 1 in 1 million T cells. Profiled with immunoSEQ multiplex PCR; TCRdb holds only in-frame clones, not every one. Here the sample spans about 18,000 clones, about 86% being singletons. The V call is TRBV15, the J call TRBJ2-5, with 7 bases aligning to TRBD1. The sample here was PBMCs, taken before ibrutinib treatment. The receptor's source is a human donor with chronic lymphocytic leukemia. The CDR3 loop is CATSIDREETQYF. The CDR3 DNA reads as TGTGCCACCAGTATCGACAGGGAAGAGACCCAGTACTTC.